Below, 4 T cell receptor beta chains from the same sample are listed, as sequenced in a study of T-cell memory formation after mild COVID-19 (TCRdb year 2021). Receptor amplification or capture employed 5' RACE. Sequencing was carried out with an Illumina NovaSeq 6000. The public reads were run again by TCRdb, first through fastp at Q25 and then through MiXCR, and only productive beta chains were kept. Rows merge per CDR3 protein into single entries with the most common DNA and genes. The sample yields fewer than 700,000 distinct CDR3 sequences; about 20% were counted once. The ten largest clones represent 7.5% to 9.5% of the sample. Material: PBMCs or a T cell subset sorted from them (not recorded which). The receptors stem from an adult woman who had mild COVID-19 (a few samples of this study predate the infection). The sample titles of this study are shuffled in the database, so cell type and time point are left out; the donor was told from shared clones.

V and J are TRBV7-2 and TRBJ2-7; perhaps TRBD1 as D (5 bases). V shed 2 bases and J shed 7 bases, with 12 bases lying between them. The CDR3 has 13 amino acids. Germline loops: CDR1 SGHTA, CDR2 FQGNSA. The CDR3 region has the DNA TGTGCCAGCAGCTTAACAGGTTCATGGGAGCAGTACTTC. This translates into CASSLTGSWEQYF.

V gene TRBV14 combines with J gene TRBJ1-1, with D uncertain. V lost 4 bases and J 2 bases, leaving 5 bases between the germline ends. Germline V lookup: CDR1 SGHDN, CDR2 FVKESK. The CDR3 spans 12 residues. Here the CDR3 DNA reads TGTGCCAGCAGCCTTTTTAACACTGAAGCTTTCTTT. Translating it yields CASSLFNTEAFF.

The chain couples TRBV5-1 to TRBJ2-3; 10 nucleotides agree with TRBD2. V dropped 7 bases and J dropped 0; count of bases not matched to a gene: 8. Per germline, CDR1 SGHRS and CDR2 YFSETQ. The CDR3 totals 16 residues. This CDR3 is CASSAGGAPSTDTQYF. CDR3 DNA sequence: TGCGCCAGCTCAGCGGGGGGGGCTCCTAGCACAGATACGCAGTATTTT.

This chain joins TRBV7-3 and TRBJ2-6, with D perhaps matching TRBD1 (6 bases). V was clipped by 4 bases and J by 0 bases, with 16 bases between them. The CDR3 spans 18 residues. Germline values: CDR1 SGHTA, CDR2 FQGTGA. Written as DNA, the CDR3 is TGTGCCAGCAGCTCCCCGGCGGACAGCCTCTCTGGGGCCAACGTCCTGACTTTC. Amino acid sequence: CASSSPADSLSGANVLTF.